One and the same sample provided the 23 T cell receptor beta chains below, sequenced in a study of shared clonotypes between healthy human individuals. Data came from immunoSEQ multiplex PCR; TCRdb stores just in-frame clones and leaves some out. This repertoire shows some 2,400,000 clones, around 95% found once; its top ten account for roughly 0.13%. The sample taken for sequencing was naive CD4+ T cells sorted from blood. Subset defined: CD45RA+ positively selected. The receptor set was obtained from a man aged 18 to 29 in good health.

On this clone itself: At one boundary the junction diverges from the germline segment, which might be a read error. V and J are TRBV7-7 and TRBJ2-2; no clear D. CDR1 is SSHAT, CDR2 FNYEAQ, per germline (reference sequence). The CDR3 runs 15 residues. In DNA form, the CDR3 reads TGTGCTAGCAGCTCTCGACTCCTGAACACCGGGGAGCTGTTTTTT. Protein sequence: CASSSRLLNTGELFF.

In its sample, this clone was seen once. This chain uses TRBV6-6 with TRBJ2-1, with 8 bases aligning to TRBD2. The junction had 15 bases not matched to a gene; V was cut back by 6 bases and J by 8 bases. The CDR3 contains 16 residues. CDR1 is MNHNY, CDR2 SVGAGI, per germline (reference sequence). The CDR3 DNA follows: TGTGCCAGCAGGAGGTTGCCGGGACTAGGGATCGATGAGCAGTTCTTC. Its protein product is CASRRLPGLGIDEQFF.

The chain links TRBV7-8 to TRBJ1-2, with 7 bases aligning to TRBD1. Trimming took 1 base from V and 6 from J; bases not matched to a gene: 5. The CDR3 contains 14 residues. Germline-derived CDR1 and CDR2 are SGHVS and FQNEAQ. Here the CDR3 reads CASSLETGLHGYTF. CDR3 in DNA: TGTGCCAGCAGCTTAGAGACAGGGTTACATGGCTACACCTTC.

Regarding this clone: The sample contains more than one DNA sequence encoding this CDR3. The genes are TRBV5-1 and TRBJ2-7, with TRBD1 matching 8 bases. This CDR3 contains 14 residues. Per germline, CDR1 SGHRS and CDR2 YFSETQ. Trimming took 4 bases from V and 0 from J; bases not matched to a gene: 3. CDR3 amino acids: CASSPTGDSYEQYF. Here the CDR3 DNA reads TGCGCCAGCAGCCCGACAGGGGACTCCTACGAGCAGTACTTC.

This chain joins TRBV5-6 and TRBJ1-2; 8 bases map to TRBD1. This CDR3 contains 13 residues. V lost 2 bases to trimming and J lost 8 bases; unmatched junction nucleotides: 5. CDR1 and CDR2 from the germline V gene are SGHDT and YYEEEE. The DNA of the CDR3 is TGTGCCAGCAGCTTTGACAGGGGTGAAGGCTACACCTTC. This sequence encodes CASSFDRGEGYTF.

The rearrangement uses TRBV18 and TRBJ2-5, with 8 bases identical to TRBD1. Germline CDR1 is KGHSH and CDR2 is LQKENI. The CDR3 spans 14 residues. J lost 5 bases, V lost 2 bases, and 4 bases had no gene match. The DNA for the CDR3 is TGTGCCAGCTCACCAGGCCAGGGGGCGGAGACCCAGTACTTC. It encodes CASSPGQGAETQYF.

This sequence joins TRBV7-6 and TRBJ1-6; 7 nucleotides align to TRBD1. The CDR3 consists of 14 residues. Germline CDR1 and CDR2: SGHVS and FNYEAQ. V lost 8 bases, J lost 5 bases, and 6 bases stayed unmatched. The CDR3 is CASAWDRDNSPLHF. DNA for the CDR3: TGTGCCAGCGCATGGGACAGAGATAATTCACCCCTCCACTTT.

In its sample, this clone was seen once. This chain's CDR3 is CASSAREGDTQYF. The CDR3 coding sequence is TGTGCCAGCAGCGCCCGCGAAGGGGATACGCAGTATTTT. The chain carries TRBV6-1 and TRBJ2-3; D gene ambiguous. The CDR3 is 13 amino acids. Germline values: CDR1 MNHNS, CDR2 SASEGT. The V gene lost 6 bases and the J gene lost 6 bases, with 13 bases spanning the gap.

V usage is TRBV11-2 and J usage is TRBJ1-5; D not certain. Germline CDR1 is SGHAT and CDR2 is FQNNGV. V was trimmed by 1 base and J by 7 bases, leaving 11 bases between them. The CDR3 sequence is 14 residues long. CDR3 sequence reads: CASSLGPTGQPQHF. As DNA, the CDR3 is TGTGCCAGCAGCTTAGGGCCGACTGGCCAGCCCCAGCATTTT.

The chain couples TRBV27 to TRBJ2-5; 9 bases are shared with TRBD1. The CDR3 consists of 14 residues. V was pared by 6 bases and J by 5 bases, with 7 bases of the junction left unmatched. CDR1 is MNHEY and CDR2 is SMNVEV in the germline V gene (reference sequence). The CDR3 here is CASRLQGAGETQYF. CDR3 in DNA: TGTGCCAGCAGATTACAGGGGGCAGGGGAGACCCAGTACTTC.

The J gene is TRBJ1-1, the V gene TRBV6-1; unclear D gene. V lost 8 bases, J lost 2 bases, and 15 bases lay in between. The CDR3 covers 14 residues. CDR1 and CDR2 from the germline V gene are MNHNS and SASEGT. CDR3 coding DNA: TGTGCCAGCGGTAGAATCCTCGGAAACACTGAAGCTTTCTTT. Its protein is CASGRILGNTEAFF.

The chain is built from TRBV28 and TRBJ1-1; D might be TRBD1 (6 bases). Germline V gene lookup returns CDR1 MDHEN and CDR2 SYDVKM. Trimming cost V 7 bases and J 4 bases, with 16 bases left between them. CDR3 length: 14 residues. The CDR3 DNA is TGTGCCAGCATTCAAGGGGGAGTGGGCACTGAAGCTTTCTTT. It is translated as CASIQGGVGTEAFF.

The rearrangement uses TRBV29-1 and TRBJ1-1; D call uncertain. The germline CDR1 and CDR2 sequences are SQVTM and ANQGSEA. The length of the CDR3 is 13 residues. Trimming shortened V by 7 bases and J by 0 bases, and 12 bases separated the two germline ends. The CDR3, as DNA: TGCAGCGCCTTGGAGACAATGAACACTGAAGCTTTCTTT. Protein: CSALETMNTEAFF.

The rearrangement joins TRBV5-1 to TRBJ2-3; D is possibly TRBD1 or TRBD2 (7 bases each). Trimming left V 4 bases short and J 2 bases short, with 17 bases between. CDR3 length: 16 residues. Germline CDR1 reads SGHRS; CDR2 reads YFSETQ. The CDR3 is CASSPPRGGFTDTQYF. The CDR3 DNA reads as TGCGCCAGCAGCCCTCCCAGGGGGGGGTTCACAGATACGCAGTATTTT.

This clone came up a few times. This chain uses TRBV5-1 with TRBJ1-5; tentatively, D is TRBD1 (6 bases). Germline V lookup: CDR1 SGHRS, CDR2 YFSETQ. CDR3 length equals 13 residues. Trimming took 4 bases from V and 11 from J, leaving 16 bases between them. The CDR3 loop is CASSANQGNAQHF. CDR3 sequence (DNA): TGCGCCAGCAGCGCAAACCAGGGGAACGCCCAGCATTTT.

The V call is TRBV18, the J call TRBJ2-7; D possibly corresponds to TRBD2 (6 bases). The CDR3 has 14 residues. The V and J ends lost 3 bases and 9 bases respectively, with 18 bases between them. From germline, CDR1 is KGHSH and CDR2 LQKENI. CDR3 in amino acids: CASSPRDSSGGQYF. In DNA form, the CDR3 reads TGTGCCAGCTCACCGCGGGACTCGTCAGGAGGGCAGTACTTC. The full variable domain, in which reference TRBV18 and TRBJ2-7 provide the parts outside the CDR3, is NAGVMQNPRHLVRRRGQEARLRCSPMKGHSHVYWYRQLPEEGLKFMVYLQKENIIDESGMPKERFSAEFPKEGPSILRIQQVVRGDSAAYFCASSPRDSSGGQYFGPGTRLTVT.

V and J are TRBV9 and TRBJ2-2; D call uncertain. The CDR3 length is 15 residues. Germline values: CDR1 SGDLS, CDR2 YYNGEE. V was clipped by 3 bases and J by 1 base, with 10 bases between them. CDR3 sequence reads: CASSDKDVNTGELFF. CDR3 coding DNA: TGTGCCAGCAGCGATAAGGACGTGAACACCGGGGAGCTGTTTTTT. The whole variable domain, filled in from reference TRBV9 and TRBJ2-2, reads DSGVTQTPKHLITATGQRVTLRCSPRSGDLSVYWYQQSLDQGLQFLIQYYNGEERAKGNILERFSAQQFPDLHSELNLSSLELGDSALYFCASSDKDVNTGELFFGEGSRLTVL.

The V call is TRBV10-3, the J call TRBJ1-1, with D possibly matching TRBD1 (5 bases). The V end was cut by 8 bases, the J end by 1 base, with 14 bases between. The CDR3 sequence is 14 residues long. Germline values: CDR1 ENHRY, CDR2 SYGVKD. The chain's CDR3 is CAIGGEGSNTEAFF. The CDR3 nucleotides are TGTGCCATCGGGGGAGAGGGCTCGAACACTGAAGCTTTCTTT.

The V gene is TRBV6-6, the J gene TRBJ2-2; TRBD1 aligns across 7 bases. V gave up 6 bases and J gave up 8 bases; unmatched junction bases: 15. The CDR3 sequence is 16 residues long. Germline CDR1 reads MNHNY; CDR2 reads SVGAGI (reference sequence). The CDR3 reads CASSPPGQMRVGELFF. The CDR3 DNA reads as TGTGCCAGCAGCCCTCCGGGACAGATGCGTGTGGGGGAGCTGTTTTTT.

Details on this clone: A read error may account for a junction end that differs from germline. V and J are TRBV6-5 and TRBJ1-1; no reliable D call. There are 14 residues in the CDR3. Germline values: CDR1 MNHEY, CDR2 SVGAGI. This chain's CDR3 is CASSYSAGNIEAFF. As DNA, the CDR3 is TGTGCCAGCAGTTACTCGGCTGGAAACATTGAAGCTTTCTTT.

The chain has TRBV25-1 and TRBJ2-3, with D possibly called TRBD1 or TRBD2 (5 bases each). Germline values: CDR1 MGHDK, CDR2 SYGVNS. The CDR3 is 13 amino acids. V dropped 9 bases and J dropped 2 bases, with 12 bases sitting between them. CDR3 protein: CASGTVNTDTQYF. For the CDR3, the DNA is TGTGCCAGTGGGACCGTGAACACAGATACGCAGTATTTT.

This sequence joins TRBV5-1 and TRBJ1-2; the D gene is possibly TRBD1 (5 bases). V was shortened by 4 bases and J by 2 bases, with 15 bases between the two germline ends. In germline, CDR1 is SGHRS, CDR2 YFSETQ. CDR3 length equals 15 residues. The CDR3 DNA follows: TGCGCCAGCAGCCCGGGAGGGACTTACAACTATGGCTACACCTTC. It codes for CASSPGGTYNYGYTF.

CDR3 region: CAWSVQVGRSSGNTIYF. CDR3 DNA sequence: TGTGCCTGGAGTGTACAAGTAGGCCGGAGCTCTGGAAACACCATATATTTT. This rearrangement joins TRBV30 to TRBJ1-3; D not certain. Per the germline V gene, CDR1 is GTSNPN and CDR2 is SVGIG (reference sequence). Trimming took off 0 bases at V and 0 bases at J, with 15 bases between the two ends. This CDR3 contains 17 residues.